This T cell receptor (beta chain) was found in a study of glioma-infiltrating T cells after dendritic cell vaccination. As for the study in general: Patients had newly diagnosed or recurrent glioblastoma and received dendritic cell vaccines. Monocyte-derived dendritic cells, cultured seven days with IL-4 and GM-CSF, were pulsed with autologous tumor lysate. Three intradermal dendritic cell vaccine injections were given every two weeks.

Time point in this sample: after dendritic cell vaccination, including at tumor progression/relapse. TCRdb's copy holds only in-frame clones and misses some; the assay was immunoSEQ multiplex PCR. The sample comprises tens of thousands of clones, around 86% of which are singletons, and about 2.2% rests with the top ten. The ends were cut back, 0 bases at V and 2 bases at J, with 11 bases in the middle. Germline assignment: CDR1 MNHNY and CDR2 SVGAGI (reference sequence). The CDR3 contains 15 residues. The V call is TRBV6-6, the J call TRBJ2-7; D gene ambiguous. The sequence came from a human donor with glioblastoma. This material consisted of blood, taken after dendritic cell vaccination. The CDR3 nucleotides are TGTGCCAGCAGTTACTCGTCCGGCGCGGCCTACGAGCAGTACTTC. It is translated as CASSYSSGAAYEQYF.